These T cell receptor beta chains were read from a single sample in a study of beta chain features in type 1 diabetes. The protocol was immunoSEQ multiplex PCR, while the TCRdb copy is restricted to in-frame clones and leaves out a portion. The table shows a few hundred thousand clones, with roughly an eighth occurring only once. Source material: naive CD4+ T cells from blood. The source is a young woman with type 1 diabetes. CDR3s include the opening cysteine and the closing phenylalanine or tryptophan. The order of the fields is V gene, J gene, clone size, D gene, CDR3 protein, CDR3 DNA. The D gene is left open where the match is weak. Clone size is shown for a subset of rows, as once, few, many or a class of expanded clone.

TRBV5-1	TRBJ2-2	.	TRBD1	CASSSGQGNTGELFF	TGCGCCAGCAGCTCCGGACAGGGGAACACCGGGGAGCTGTTTTTT
TRBV5-1	TRBJ2-3	.	.	CASSLRRANTQYF	TGCGCCAGCAGCTTGAGGCGGGCCAATACGCAGTATTTT
TRBV29-1	TRBJ2-1	.	.	CSVEDLQGRGYNEQFF	TGCAGCGTTGAAGACCTTCAGGGGCGGGGGTACAATGAGCAGTTCTTC
TRBV7-7	TRBJ2-7	few	TRBD1	CASSPGTVYEQYF	TGTGCTAGCAGCCCCGGGACAGTTTACGAGCAGTACTTC
TRBV4-3	TRBJ2-1	few	.	CASSQVGGSYNEQFF	TGCGCCAGCAGCCAAGTCGGGGGTAGCTACAATGAGCAGTTCTTC
TRBV4-3	TRBJ2-2	.	TRBD1	CASSARRADRDRGDGELFF	TGCGCCAGCAGCGCAAGGAGGGCCGACCGGGACAGGGGTGACGGGGAGCTGTTTTTT
TRBV6-1	TRBJ2-7	.	TRBD2	CATRGGLGYEQYF	TGTGCCACCCGGGGGGGACTCGGGTACGAGCAGTACTTC
TRBV7-2	TRBJ2-2	once	TRBD1	CASSSDRANTGELFF	TGTGCCAGCAGCTCGGACAGGGCGAACACCGGGGAGCTGTTTTTT
TRBV9	TRBJ2-3	few	.	CASSVAVAGGTDTQYF	TGTGCCAGCAGCGTAGCTGTGGCAGGGGGGACAGATACGCAGTATTTT
TRBV11-2	TRBJ1-2	few	TRBD1	CASSLGQGTSKNGYTF	TGTGCCAGCAGCTTAGGACAGGGGACATCTAAAAATGGCTACACCTTC
TRBV2	TRBJ2-2	few	.	CASRGQGGDTGELFF	TGTGCCAGCAGGGGGCAAGGGGGGGACACCGGGGAGCTGTTTTTT
TRBV11-2	TRBJ2-3	few	TRBD2	CASSSRTGTSSDTQYF	TGTGCCAGCAGCTCGCGGACCGGGACTAGTTCTGATACGCAGTATTTT
TRBV6-6	TRBJ2-7	few	.	CASSTGSYEQYF	TGTGCCAGCAGCACAGGGTCCTACGAGCAGTACTTC
TRBV5-1	TRBJ2-1	once	.	CASSYSFNEQFF	TGCGCCAGCAGCTATAGCTTCAATGAGCAGTTCTTC
TRBV10-3	TRBJ2-1	.	.	CAISRESEQFF	TGTGCCATCAGCCGAGAGAGTGAGCAGTTCTTC
TRBV29-1	TRBJ2-3	.	TRBD1	CSVGQGVTDTQYF	TGCAGCGTTGGACAGGGAGTCACAGATACGCAGTATTTT
TRBV7-2	TRBJ1-1	few	TRBD1	CASSMDRQNTEAFF	TGTGCCAGCAGCATGGACAGGCAGAACACTGAAGCTTTCTTT
TRBV7-9	TRBJ1-1	.	.	CASPRNEGAFF	TGTGCCAGCCCAAGGAATGAGGGAGCTTTCTTT
TRBV4-3	TRBJ2-7	.	.	CASSLDLGSYEQYF	TGCGCCAGCAGCCTTGACCTAGGCTCCTACGAGCAGTACTTC
TRBV11-3	TRBJ2-4	.	.	CASSLDSLAKNIQYF	TGTGCCAGCAGCTTGGACTCCTTAGCCAAAAACATTCAGTACTTC
TRBV9	TRBJ2-3	.	TRBD1	CASSLDRPNADTQYF	TGTGCCAGCAGCCTGGACAGGCCGAACGCAGATACGCAGTATTTT
TRBV11-2	TRBJ2-1	.	TRBD2	CASSPGTRTDNEQFF	TGTGCCAGCAGCCCCGGGACTAGAACGGACAATGAGCAGTTCTTC
TRBV29-1	TRBJ1-2	.	.	CSVPTGVYGYTF	TGCAGCGTTCCGACAGGCGTTTATGGCTACACCTTC